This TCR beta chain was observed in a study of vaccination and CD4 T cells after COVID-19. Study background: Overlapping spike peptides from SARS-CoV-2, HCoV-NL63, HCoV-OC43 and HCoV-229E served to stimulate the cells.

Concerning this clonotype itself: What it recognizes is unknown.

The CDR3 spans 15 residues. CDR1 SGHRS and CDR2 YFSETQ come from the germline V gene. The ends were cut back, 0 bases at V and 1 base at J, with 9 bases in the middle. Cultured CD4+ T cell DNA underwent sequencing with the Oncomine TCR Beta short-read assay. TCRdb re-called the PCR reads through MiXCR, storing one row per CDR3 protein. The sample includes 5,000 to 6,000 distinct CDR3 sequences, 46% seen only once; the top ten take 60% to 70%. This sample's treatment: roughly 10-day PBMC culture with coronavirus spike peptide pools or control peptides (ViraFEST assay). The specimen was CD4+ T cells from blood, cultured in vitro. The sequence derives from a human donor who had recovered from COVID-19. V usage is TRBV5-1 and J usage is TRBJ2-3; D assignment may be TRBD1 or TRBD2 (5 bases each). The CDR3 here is CASSLGGARTDTQYF. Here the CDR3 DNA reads TGCGCCAGCAGCTTGGGAGGGGCCCGCACAGATACGCAGTATTTT.